Detailed here is one T cell receptor (beta chain). Its antigen is as yet unknown. This sample stems from a study of cytomegalovirus exposure and HLA in healthy donors. Findings of the study overall: Accurate prediction of most subjects' HLA-A and HLA-B alleles from TCR beta sequences was reported. In vitro data verified a few CMV-associated chains as specific for CMV antigens. Researchers counted 164 TCR beta chains as cytomegalovirus-associated.

PCR amplification relied on 60 Vbeta primers (plus 13 Jbeta primers). Data came from immunoSEQ multiplex PCR; TCRdb stores just in-frame clones and leaves some out. The data hold around 190,000 clones, with roughly three quarters observed a single time. The V gene lost 4 bases and the J gene lost 4 bases, with 16 bases spanning the gap. Germline V gene lookup returns CDR1 SGHAT and CDR2 FQDESV (reference sequence). This CDR3 has 15 amino acids. V and J are TRBV11-1 and TRBJ1-1; TRBD1 is a possible D gene (6 bases). The origin of this receptor is a woman aged 18-29 years in good health and CMV-seronegative. Input material: PBMCs. The CDR3: CASSSPPGHATEAFF. For the CDR3, the DNA is TGTGCCAGCAGCTCCCCCCCGGGACACGCCACTGAAGCTTTCTTT.